The TCR beta chain described here comes from a study of technical replicates of blood from a few donors. TCRdb keeps only in-frame clones here, not all; method: immunoSEQ multiplex PCR. The sample records 56,000 or so clones, roughly 95% being singletons. Trimming took off 6 bases at V and 2 bases at J, with 4 bases between the two ends. This CDR3 comprises 12 residues. Germline V gives CDR1 MNHNY, CDR2 SVGAGI (reference sequence). The clonotype comes from a human donor in good health. Some clones in this sample may be carry-over from other donors' samples. The sample was PBMCs. The chain combines TRBV6-6 with TRBJ2-2; D is unclear. The CDR3 reads CASRHNTGELFF. CDR3 nucleotides: TGTGCCAGCAGACATAACACCGGGGAGCTGTTTTTT.